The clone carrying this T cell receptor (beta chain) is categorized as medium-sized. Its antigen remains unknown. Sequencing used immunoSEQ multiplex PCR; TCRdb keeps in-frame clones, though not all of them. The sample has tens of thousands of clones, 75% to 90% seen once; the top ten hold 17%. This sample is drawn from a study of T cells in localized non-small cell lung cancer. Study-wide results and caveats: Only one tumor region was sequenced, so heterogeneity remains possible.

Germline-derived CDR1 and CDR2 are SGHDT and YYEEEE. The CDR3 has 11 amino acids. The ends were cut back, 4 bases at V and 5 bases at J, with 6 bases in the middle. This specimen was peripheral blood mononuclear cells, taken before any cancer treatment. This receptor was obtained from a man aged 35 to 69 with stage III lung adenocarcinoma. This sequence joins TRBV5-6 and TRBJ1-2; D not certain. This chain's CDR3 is CASSADYGYTF. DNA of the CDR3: TGTGCCAGCAGCGCGGATTATGGCTACACCTTC.